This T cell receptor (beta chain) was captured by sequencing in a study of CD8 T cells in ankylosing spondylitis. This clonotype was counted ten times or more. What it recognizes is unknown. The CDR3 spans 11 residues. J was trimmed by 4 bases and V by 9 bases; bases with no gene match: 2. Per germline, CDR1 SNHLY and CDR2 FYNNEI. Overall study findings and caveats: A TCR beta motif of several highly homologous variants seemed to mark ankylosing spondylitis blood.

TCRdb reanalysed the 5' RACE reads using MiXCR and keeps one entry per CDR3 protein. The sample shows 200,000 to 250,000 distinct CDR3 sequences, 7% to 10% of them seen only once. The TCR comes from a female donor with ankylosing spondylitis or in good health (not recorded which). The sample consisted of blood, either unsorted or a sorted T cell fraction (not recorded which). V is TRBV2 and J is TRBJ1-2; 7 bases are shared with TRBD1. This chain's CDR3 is CASGDSYGYTF. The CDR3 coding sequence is TGTGCCAGTGGGGACAGCTATGGCTACACCTTC.